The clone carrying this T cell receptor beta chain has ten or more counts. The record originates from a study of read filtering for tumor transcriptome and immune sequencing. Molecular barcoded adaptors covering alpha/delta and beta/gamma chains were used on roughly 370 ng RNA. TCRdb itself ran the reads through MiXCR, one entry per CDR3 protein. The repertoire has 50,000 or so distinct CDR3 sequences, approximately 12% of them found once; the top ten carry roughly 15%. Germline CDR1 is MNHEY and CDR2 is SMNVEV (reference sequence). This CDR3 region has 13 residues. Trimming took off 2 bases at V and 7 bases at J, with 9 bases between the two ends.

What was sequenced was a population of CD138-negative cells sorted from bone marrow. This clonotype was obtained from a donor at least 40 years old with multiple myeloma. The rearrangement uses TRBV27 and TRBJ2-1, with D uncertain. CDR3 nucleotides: TGTGCCAGCAGTTTAAACTTCCTTAATGAGCAGTTCTTC. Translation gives CASSLNFLNEQFF.